Listed below are T cell receptor beta chains from one sample, sequenced in a study of OX40 agonist ivuxolimab in advanced cancers. Repertoires were generated with immunoSEQ multiplex PCR, while TCRdb's copy carries only in-frame clones and drops some. The sample holds 65,000 to 95,000 clones, approximately 90% seen once. The input for sequencing was CD4+ or CD8+ T cells sorted from blood, taken in a trial of the OX40 agonist ivuxolimab. The source is an adult with an advanced solid tumor such as melanoma, head and neck, liver or kidney cancer. Both conserved end residues are part of each CDR3. The D gene is left open where the match is weak. Not every row has a clone size; where given, it reads once, few, many or a size class.

clone size: -; D gene: TRBD1; V gene: TRBV19; J gene: TRBJ1-1; CDR3 DNA: TGTGCCAGTAGTATAGTTTGGACAGGGAGCACTGAAGCTTTCTTT; CDR3 protein: CASSIVWTGSTEAFF
clone size: once; D gene: -; V gene: TRBV7-8; J gene: TRBJ1-3; CDR3 DNA: TGTGCCAGCAGTCCCGGAGGGGGGGCTGGTGGAAACACCATATATTTT; CDR3 protein: CASSPGGGAGGNTIYF
clone size: -; D gene: -; V gene: TRBV9; J gene: TRBJ1-2; CDR3 DNA: TGTGCCAGCAGCCCCCGAGGTCAGCCAGACAACTATGGCTACACCTTC; CDR3 protein: CASSPRGQPDNYGYTF
clone size: -; D gene: TRBD2; V gene: TRBV11-2; J gene: TRBJ2-7; CDR3 DNA: TGTGCCAGCAGCTTAGATGGAAGTGGGGGGGTTGGTAGGTACTTC; CDR3 protein: CASSLDGSGGVGRYF
clone size: -; D gene: -; V gene: TRBV6-5; J gene: TRBJ2-7; CDR3 DNA: TGTGCCAGCAGACAAGCCGCGGCCTACGAGCAGTACTTC; CDR3 protein: CASRQAAAYEQYF
clone size: -; D gene: -; V gene: TRBV19; J gene: TRBJ1-5; CDR3 DNA: TGTGCCAGTAGGAAAGGACAAGGAGGTGATCAGCCCCAGCATTTT; CDR3 protein: CASRKGQGGDQPQHF
clone size: -; D gene: -; V gene: TRBV7-2; J gene: TRBJ2-1; CDR3 DNA: TGTGCCAGCAGCCCTCTAGCGAGCTCCTACAATGAGCAGTTCTTC; CDR3 protein: CASSPLASSYNEQFF
clone size: -; D gene: -; V gene: TRBV18; J gene: TRBJ1-2; CDR3 DNA: TGTGCCAGCTCACCGATCGCGGACAGCGGCTATGGCTACACCTTC; CDR3 protein: CASSPIADSGYGYTF
clone size: -; D gene: -; V gene: TRBV10-3; J gene: TRBJ2-2; CDR3 DNA: TGTGCCATCAGCGGGGGGACAGGTGTTACCGGGGAGCTGTTTTTT; CDR3 protein: CAISGGTGVTGELFF
clone size: -; D gene: -; V gene: TRBV5-4; J gene: TRBJ1-2; CDR3 DNA: TGTGCCAGCAGCTCGGGGTTGGGGGTTGACTATGGCTACACCTTC; CDR3 protein: CASSSGLGVDYGYTF
clone size: -; D gene: -; V gene: TRBV7-2; J gene: TRBJ2-3; CDR3 DNA: TGTGCCAGCAGCTTAGGTAGCAGCCCTAGCACAGATACGCAGTATTTT; CDR3 protein: CASSLGSSPSTDTQYF
clone size: -; D gene: -; V gene: TRBV19; J gene: TRBJ2-1; CDR3 DNA: TGTGCCAGTAGTTCCCCCCGACCGGGACAATTAGGTGAGCAGTTCTTC; CDR3 protein: CASSSPRPGQLGEQFF
clone size: -; D gene: -; V gene: TRBV5-6; J gene: TRBJ2-2; CDR3 DNA: TGTGCCAGCAGCCCCCCCCACACGAACACCGGGGAGCTGTTTTTT; CDR3 protein: CASSPPHTNTGELFF